A single sample is the source of the 6 T cell receptor beta chains below, sequenced in a study of T cell changes during pregnancy in multiple sclerosis. The assay was immunoSEQ multiplex PCR, and TCRdb's table has in-frame clones only and misses some. The sample has almost 50,000 clones; around 92% are singletons. The sequenced sample was peripheral blood, obtained after pregnancy. These TCRs come from a female donor with multiple sclerosis, enrolled in a pregnancy study.

This sequence joins TRBV30 and TRBJ2-5; D is perhaps TRBD1 (5 bases). V was trimmed by 2 bases and J by 1 base, leaving 11 bases between them. This CDR3 has 14 amino acids. In germline, CDR1 is GTSNPN, CDR2 SVGIG (reference sequence). CDR3 DNA sequence: TGTGCCTGGAGTCCCCCAGGGTTCCAAGAGACCCAGTACTTC. The encoded protein is CAWSPPGFQETQYF.

This chain connects TRBV18 to TRBJ1-2; D remains ambiguous. Trimming took off 8 bases at V and 1 base at J, with 11 bases between the two ends. Per germline, CDR1 KGHSH and CDR2 LQKENI. The CDR3 has 13 residues. The CDR3 is CASRGVVNYGYTF. As DNA, the CDR3 is TGTGCCAGCCGCGGGGTTGTTAACTATGGCTACACCTTC.

The V and J genes are TRBV5-5 and TRBJ2-7; 8 positions match TRBD1. Germline CDR1 SGHKS, CDR2 YYEKEE (reference sequence). J lost 2 bases, V lost 3 bases, and 4 bases had no gene match. This CDR3 region has 14 residues. CDR3 loop: CASSSPGQAYEQYF. Written as DNA, the CDR3 is TGTGCCAGCAGCTCACCGGGACAGGCCTACGAGCAGTACTTC. Full variable domain (missing parts from reference TRBV5-5 and TRBJ2-7): DAGVTQSPTHLIKTRGQQVTLRCSPISGHKSVSWYQQVLGQGPQFIFQYYEKEERGRGNFPDRFSARQFPNYSSELNVNALLLGDSALYLCASSSPGQAYEQYFGPGTRLTVT.

The V call is TRBV4-2, the J call TRBJ2-7; 7 bases are shared with TRBD1. This CDR3 is 15 amino acids long. In germline, CDR1 is LGHNA, CDR2 YNFKEQ. Trimming took 1 base from V and 0 from J; bases not matched to a gene: 3. CDR3 sequence (DNA): TGTGCCAGCAGCCAAGCGGACAGGAGCTCCTACGAGCAGTACTTC. Translation: CASSQADRSSYEQYF.

The chain couples TRBV5-4 to TRBJ1-2; possibly TRBD1 for D (5 bases). Germline V gene sequence: CDR1 SGHNT, CDR2 YYREEE (reference sequence). The CDR3 sequence is 14 residues long. The ends were cut back, 2 bases at V and 2 bases at J, with 10 bases in the middle. This CDR3 is CASSFGRGNYGYTF. The DNA of the CDR3 is TGTGCCAGCAGCTTTGGGCGGGGGAACTATGGCTACACCTTC.

The chain's CDR3 is CASTRGNEQFF. The CDR3 bases are TGTGCCAGTACTAGGGGGAATGAGCAGTTCTTC. This chain uses TRBV19 with TRBJ2-1; tentatively, D is TRBD1 (6 bases). V was clipped by 7 bases and J by 7 bases, with 8 bases between them. This CDR3 spans 11 amino acids. Germline CDR1 reads LNHDA; CDR2 reads SQIVND (reference sequence).